A selection of T cell receptor beta chains follows, all from one sample in a study of tumor-infiltrating lymphocytes in primary liver carcinoma. One entry per CDR3 protein, called by TCRdb with MiXCR from the multiplex PCR reads. The profile shows hundreds of thousands of distinct CDR3 sequences, more than 55% of them singletons. Input material: peripheral blood. These receptors all stem from a middle-aged man with primary liver carcinoma and hepatitis B virus infection. CDR3s include the opening cysteine and the closing phenylalanine or tryptophan. Fields, in order: V gene, D gene, clone size, J gene, CDR3 DNA, CDR3 protein. The D gene is left open where the match is weak. Only part of the rows carry a size: once, few, many, or a class if the clone is expanded.

V: TRBV29-1; D: TRBD1; size: many; J: TRBJ2-5; DNA: TGCAGCGTTGAAGGATTTAGGGGGCAGACCCAGTACTTC; CDR3: CSVEGFRGQTQYF
V: TRBV6-5; D: .; size: many; J: TRBJ2-6; DNA: TGTGCCAGCAGCGGATCCTCTGGGGCCAACGTCCTGACTTTC; CDR3: CASSGSSGANVLTF
V: TRBV6-1; D: TRBD2; size: many; J: TRBJ2-1; DNA: TGTGCCAGCAGTGAACTTAGCGGGAGGGATGGGGAGCAGTTCTTC; CDR3: CASSELSGRDGEQFF
V: TRBV12-5; D: TRBD1; size: many; J: TRBJ2-2; DNA: TGTGCTAGTGGCACAGGACAGGGGAACACCGGGGAGCTGTTTTTT; CDR3: CASGTGQGNTGELFF
V: TRBV6-1; D: TRBD1; size: once; J: TRBJ2-7; DNA: TGTGCCAGCAGTAGGGAACAGACACAGGGGGAGCAGTACTTC; CDR3: CASSREQTQGEQYF
V: TRBV24-1; D: .; size: .; J: TRBJ2-3; DNA: TGTGCCACCAGTTCCACCCGCGGGACAGATACGCAGTATTTT; CDR3: CATSSTRGTDTQYF
V: TRBV12-3/TRBV12-4; D: TRBD2; size: .; J: TRBJ2-3; DNA: TGTGCCAGCAGACTAGCGAGAGCGAGCATCACAGATACGCAGTATTTT; CDR3: CASRLARASITDTQYF
V: TRBV6-5; D: .; size: many; J: TRBJ2-7; DNA: TGTGCCAGCGGGCACTACGAGCAGTACTTC; CDR3: CASGHYEQYF
V: TRBV12-3/TRBV12-4; D: .; size: .; J: TRBJ2-1; DNA: TGTGCCAGCAGATACTACGGAGGACTCTACAATGAGCAGCTCTTC; CDR3: CASRYYGGLYNEQLF
V: TRBV7-9; D: .; size: few; J: TRBJ1-6; DNA: TGTGCCAGCAGCCGGCTGGAGTCACCCCTCCACTTT; CDR3: CASSRLESPLHF
V: TRBV5-1; D: TRBD1; size: .; J: TRBJ2-5; DNA: TGCGCCAGCAGCCAACAGGGGTTCCAAGAGACCCAGTACTTC; CDR3: CASSQQGFQETQYF
V: TRBV11-1; D: .; size: .; J: TRBJ2-1; DNA: TGTGCCAGCAGCAACTCTAGCACATCCTACAATGAGCAGCTCTTC; CDR3: CASSNSSTSYNEQLF
V: TRBV5-4; D: TRBD2; size: once; J: TRBJ2-7; DNA: TGTGCCAGCAGAATCGGGAGTAGCGGGAGCCTCGAGCAGTACTTC; CDR3: CASRIGSSGSLEQYF
V: TRBV12-3/TRBV12-4; D: .; size: .; J: TRBJ2-7; DNA: TGTGCCAGCAGCCCTAGCGCGAGGGTATATGAGCAGTACTTC; CDR3: CASSPSARVYEQYF
V: TRBV12-3/TRBV12-4; D: TRBD2; size: .; J: TRBJ2-7; DNA: TGTGCCAGCAGTTTTCCCGGGACTAGCGGGAGAGGCGAGCAGTACTTC; CDR3: CASSFPGTSGRGEQYF
V: TRBV29-1; D: .; size: .; J: TRBJ1-6; DNA: TGCGGCGTGCGACGGGGGGAAAGTTCACCCCTCCACTTT; CDR3: CGVRRGESSPLHF
V: TRBV28; D: .; size: .; J: TRBJ2-5; DNA: TGTGCCAGCAGCCCTGGACAGACTTTCCAAGAGACCCAGTACTTC; CDR3: CASSPGQTFQETQYF
V: TRBV19; D: TRBD2; size: .; J: TRBJ2-1; DNA: TGTGCCAGTAGTCCCCTGACTAGCCCCAGTTCCTACAATGAGCAGTTCTTC; CDR3: CASSPLTSPSSYNEQFF
V: TRBV5-1; D: .; size: .; J: TRBJ2-3; DNA: TGCGCCAGCAGCTTGGACCCTATTAGCACAGATACGCAGTATTTT; CDR3: CASSLDPISTDTQYF
V: TRBV29-1; D: .; size: many; J: TRBJ1-1; DNA: TGCAGCGTTGAGTTAATTGGAACTGAAGCTTTCTTT; CDR3: CSVELIGTEAFF
V: TRBV29-1; D: TRBD1; size: many; J: TRBJ1-2; DNA: TGCAGCGTTGAAAGGACAGGCTATGGCTACACCTTC; CDR3: CSVERTGYGYTF